What follows are 22 T cell receptor beta chains derived from one specimen sequenced in a study of cytomegalovirus exposure and HLA in healthy donors. PCR amplification relied on 60 Vbeta primers (plus 13 Jbeta primers). The protocol was immunoSEQ multiplex PCR, while the TCRdb copy is restricted to in-frame clones and leaves out a portion. The sample totals about 77,000 clones. The sequenced sample consisted of PBMCs. The receptors originated from a man in his forties or fifties in good health and CMV-seropositive.

This rearrangement joins TRBV10-3 to TRBJ2-5; a possible D gene is TRBD2 (6 bases). Germline loops: CDR1 ENHRY, CDR2 SYGVKD. The CDR3 extends over 15 amino acids. Trimming took 6 bases from V and 5 from J, leaving 19 bases between them. CDR3: CAISPRRGEDETQYF. The DNA for the CDR3 is TGTGCCATCAGCCCCCGGAGGGGAGAAGACGAGACCCAGTACTTC.

The chain is built from TRBV4-1 and TRBJ2-7; 7 nucleotides align to TRBD1. The CDR3 is 14 amino acids. The trim removed 4 bases at V and 2 bases at J, leaving 5 bases unmatched. CDR1 and CDR2 (germline): MGHRA, YSYEKL. The CDR3 DNA reads TGCGCCAGCAGCCCCCGGGACAGAACCTACGAGCAGTACTTC. Translated, it gives CASSPRDRTYEQYF.

This chain links TRBV5-4 with TRBJ1-2, with D perhaps matching TRBD1 (6 bases). Trimming left V 5 bases short and J 4 bases short, with 15 bases between. CDR3 length equals 14 residues. Germline lookup yields CDR1 SGHNT and CDR2 YYREEE (reference sequence). CDR3 sequence (DNA): TGTGCCAGCAGGCTGGACAGACTATTCTATGGCTACACCTTC. It is translated as CASRLDRLFYGYTF. The full variable domain, completed using reference TRBV5-4 and TRBJ1-2, is ETGVTQSPTHLIKTRGQQVTLRCSSQSGHNTVSWYQQALGQGPQFIFQYYREEENGRGNFPPRFSGLQFPNYSSELNVNALELDDSALYLCASRLDRLFYGYTFGSGTRLTVV.

V usage is TRBV2 and J usage is TRBJ2-3; weak D call: TRBD1 (6 bases). The CDR3 totals 15 residues. V lost 4 bases and J 5 bases, leaving 16 bases between the germline ends. Germline CDR1 is SNHLY and CDR2 is FYNNEI. This chain's CDR3 is CASSVAAGVRDTQYF. CDR3 DNA: TGTGCCAGCAGTGTGGCGGCAGGGGTCAGAGATACGCAGTATTTT. The variable domain in full, completed from reference TRBV2 and TRBJ2-3, reads EPEVTQTPSHQVTQMGQEVILRCVPISNHLYFYWYRQILGQKVEFLVSFYNNEISEKSEIFDDQFSVERPDGSNFTLKIRSTKLEDSAMYFCASSVAAGVRDTQYFGPGTRLTVL.

CDR3 sequence reads: CAWSHGQGTYEQYV. CDR3 DNA sequence: TGTGCCTGGAGTCATGGACAGGGTACCTACGAGCAGTACGTC. The V call is TRBV30, the J call TRBJ2-7, with 8 bases fitting TRBD1. V trimming: 2 bases; J trimming: 2 bases; junction bases outside the gene matches: 5. CDR3 length: 14 residues. From germline, CDR1 is GTSNPN and CDR2 SVGIG (reference sequence).

J is TRBJ1-1 and V is TRBV12-5, with 7 positions matching TRBD1. V was pared by 2 bases and J by 4 bases, with 4 bases of the junction left unmatched. The CDR3 runs 14 residues. Germline CDR1 reads LGHNT; CDR2 reads FRNRAP. The CDR3 sequence is CASGLTGAGTEAFF. The CDR3, as DNA: TGTGCTAGTGGTTTGACAGGGGCGGGCACTGAAGCTTTCTTT.

The chain carries TRBV15 and TRBJ2-7; TRBD2 matches 14 bases. This CDR3 spans 18 amino acids. V was pared by 1 base and J by 2 bases, with 7 bases of the junction left unmatched. The germline gives CDR1 LNHNV, CDR2 YYDKDF (reference sequence). This CDR3 reads CATSRGIGTSGSPYEQYF. The CDR3 DNA sequence: TGTGCCACCAGCAGAGGAATTGGGACTAGCGGGAGCCCCTACGAGCAGTACTTC.

V usage is TRBV6-1 and J usage is TRBJ1-1; the match to TRBD1 covers 11 bases. This CDR3 is built from 14 residues. Germline V gives CDR1 MNHNS, CDR2 SASEGT. Trimming at V came to 1 base and at J to 11 bases, leaving 6 bases not matched to a gene. This CDR3 reads CASSEGDRGVFAFF. CDR3 sequence (DNA): TGTGCCAGCAGTGAAGGGGACAGGGGGGTATTTGCTTTCTTT.

This rearrangement joins TRBV6-1 to TRBJ2-1; possible D gene TRBD2, 6 bases. V was pared by 1 base and J by 4 bases, with 14 bases between. There are 16 residues in the CDR3. The germline V gene has CDR1 MNHNS and CDR2 SASEGT. The CDR3 DNA is TGTGCCAGCAGTGAAGATGGTCTAGCGAGGTACAATGAGCAGTTCTTC. It encodes CASSEDGLARYNEQFF.

The V and J genes are TRBV7-3 and TRBJ1-2; the D gene is possibly TRBD1 (5 bases). In germline, CDR1 is SGHTA, CDR2 FQGTGA. CDR3 size: 15 residues. The V end was cut by 1 base, the J end by 10 bases, with 19 bases between. CDR3 in amino acids: CASSLNQGLGTVYTF. Here the CDR3 DNA reads TGTGCCAGCAGCTTAAACCAGGGACTCGGCACCGTCTACACCTTC.

A note on this clone: At one of its ends the junction is not consistent with the germline gene, which may arise from a read error. This chain uses TRBV6-5 with TRBJ2-1; D is perhaps TRBD1 (5 bases). The CDR3 runs to 15 residues. Germline CDR1 and CDR2: MNHEY and SVGAGI. CDR3 loop: CASSRAGRSDNEQFF. The CDR3 coding sequence is TGTGCCAGCAGCCGGGCAGGGCGCTCCGACAATGAGCAGTTCTTC.

This CDR3 is CASSRNTEAFF. CDR3 coding DNA: TGTGCCAGCAGTCGGAACACTGAAGCTTTCTTT. The chain links TRBV28 to TRBJ1-1; unclear D gene. The V end was cut by 5 bases, the J end by 1 base, with 2 bases between. CDR1 and CDR2 (germline): MDHEN, SYDVKM. The CDR3 has 11 residues.

The chain employs TRBV5-1 and TRBJ2-1; unclear D gene. V was trimmed by 4 bases and J by 0 bases, leaving 8 bases between them. Per the germline V gene, CDR1 is SGHRS and CDR2 is YFSETQ. The CDR3 has 14 amino acids. Here the CDR3 reads CASSTQISYNEQFF. In DNA form, the CDR3 reads TGCGCCAGCAGCACACAGATCTCCTACAATGAGCAGTTCTTC.

V and J are TRBV6-1 and TRBJ2-1; the D gene is possibly TRBD1 (6 bases). Per the germline V gene, CDR1 is MNHNS and CDR2 is SASEGT. The CDR3 consists of 15 residues. V shed 1 base and J shed 8 bases, with 15 bases lying between them. The CDR3 here is CASSEVGRGLDEQFF. CDR3 bases: TGTGCCAGCAGTGAAGTAGGTAGGGGGTTAGATGAGCAGTTCTTC.

Remarks on this clone: At one boundary the junction diverges from the germline segment, which might be a read error. The gene calls are TRBV6-1 and TRBJ1-1, with D unresolved. CDR1 and CDR2 from the germline V gene are MNHNS and SASEGT. The CDR3 extends over 14 amino acids. The CDR3 bases are TGTGCCAGCACTGAACAGTTTATGAACACTGAAGCTTTCTTT. Its protein is CASTEQFMNTEAFF.

The chain couples TRBV10-1 to TRBJ2-1, with 10 bases that match TRBD2. The germline V gene has CDR1 WNHNN and CDR2 SYGVQD (reference sequence). Trimming at V came to 4 bases and at J to 6 bases, leaving 9 bases not matched to a gene. The CDR3 runs 16 residues. CDR3 sequence (DNA): TGCGCCAGCAGTGGCTCAGGAAAGCGGGGGGGCAATGAGCAGTTCTTC. This codes for CASSGSGKRGGNEQFF.

The chain recombines TRBV2 with TRBJ2-7; D perhaps matches TRBD2 (7 bases). Per the germline V gene, CDR1 is SNHLY and CDR2 is FYNNEI. The CDR3 covers 13 residues. V dropped 10 bases and J dropped 3 bases, with 16 bases sitting between them. CDR3 DNA sequence: TGTGCCAACGGGGGAGGGGGATACTACGAGCAGTACTTC. Its translation is CANGGGGYYEQYF.

The chain recombines TRBV5-8 with TRBJ2-3; no clear D. CDR1 SGHTS and CDR2 YDEGEE come from the germline V gene. Trimming took off 2 bases at V and 4 bases at J, with 11 bases between the two ends. The CDR3 is 14 residues long. CDR3 amino acids: CASSLIAGSDTQYF. CDR3 DNA sequence: TGTGCCAGCAGCTTAATCGCAGGTTCAGATACGCAGTATTTT.

J is TRBJ1-5 and V is TRBV6-1; D is possibly TRBD1 (5 bases). The CDR3 covers 16 residues. Germline lookup yields CDR1 MNHNS and CDR2 SASEGT. The V end lost 0 bases, the J end lost 5 bases, and 14 bases lay between the germline ends. In DNA, the CDR3 is TGTGCCAGCAGTGAAGCGCCGGGGGTGGAAGATCAGCCCCAGCATTTT. Protein sequence: CASSEAPGVEDQPQHF.

The chain joins TRBV18 to TRBJ2-1; maybe TRBD2 (6 bases). Germline V gene sequence: CDR1 KGHSH, CDR2 LQKENI. The CDR3 runs 15 residues. Between the trimmed V and J ends, which lost 4 bases and 0 bases, there was a span of 10 bases. CDR3 nucleotide sequence: TGTGCCAGCTCACTTCGGGACTCCTCCTACAATGAGCAGTTCTTC. This sequence encodes CASSLRDSSYNEQFF.

The V and J genes are TRBV13 and TRBJ2-5; unclear D gene. The J call is doubtful: the DNA matches TRBJ2-7 better. CDR1 and CDR2 (germline): PRHDT, FYEKMQ (reference sequence). This CDR3 is 14 amino acids long. The CDR3 loop reads CASSLFGQNYEQYF. The CDR3 DNA follows: TGTGCCAGCAGCTTATTCGGTCAAAACTACGAGCAGTACTTC.

The genes are TRBV5-6 and TRBJ1-1, with D perhaps matching TRBD1 (5 bases). The CDR3 loop spans 12 amino acids. V was pared by 4 bases and J by 5 bases, with 9 bases between. Germline values: CDR1 SGHDT, CDR2 YYEEEE. The CDR3 sequence is CASSQGPTEAFF. The CDR3 DNA reads as TGTGCCAGCAGCCAGGGCCCGACTGAAGCTTTCTTT.